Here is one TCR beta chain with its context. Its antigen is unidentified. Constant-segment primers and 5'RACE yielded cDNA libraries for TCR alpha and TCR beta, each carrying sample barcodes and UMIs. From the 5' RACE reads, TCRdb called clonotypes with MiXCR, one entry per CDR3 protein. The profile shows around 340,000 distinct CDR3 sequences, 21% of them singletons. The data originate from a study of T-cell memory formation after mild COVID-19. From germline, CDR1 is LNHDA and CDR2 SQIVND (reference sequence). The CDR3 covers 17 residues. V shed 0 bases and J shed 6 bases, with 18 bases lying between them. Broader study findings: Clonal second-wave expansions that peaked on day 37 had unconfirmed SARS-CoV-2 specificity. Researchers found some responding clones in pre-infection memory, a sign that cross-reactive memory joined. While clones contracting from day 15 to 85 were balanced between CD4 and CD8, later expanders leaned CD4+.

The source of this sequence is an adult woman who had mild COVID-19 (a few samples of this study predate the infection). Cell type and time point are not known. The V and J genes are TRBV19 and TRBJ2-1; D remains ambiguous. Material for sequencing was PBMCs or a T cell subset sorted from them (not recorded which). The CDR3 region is CASSIEETSLSPNEQFF. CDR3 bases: TGTGCCAGTAGTATAGAGGAGACCTCACTAAGCCCCAATGAGCAGTTCTTC.